Listed here are 8 T cell receptor beta chains from one sample, sequenced in a study of identical twins. TCRdb called the 5' RACE reads again in MiXCR, with one record for every CDR3 protein. Of over 200,000 distinct CDR3 sequences listed, 5% to 7% are singletons. This same sample was also taken into another study, of T cells expressing NK-cell markers.

Input material: CD8+ T cells sorted from blood. These receptors all stem from a woman between 18 and 30 years old in good health.

This clonotype has a count of ten or more. This chain joins TRBV27 and TRBJ2-1; D is uncertain. CDR1 and CDR2 from the germline V gene are MNHEY and SMNVEV (reference sequence). Trimming removed 8 bases from V and 4 bases from J, with 6 bases in between. The CDR3 extends over 11 amino acids. The CDR3 protein is CASGKYNEQFF. Here the CDR3 DNA reads TGTGCCAGCGGGAAGTACAATGAGCAGTTCTTC.

In this sample, this clonotype turned up a few times. The V and J genes are TRBV9 and TRBJ2-3; D is perhaps TRBD2 (6 bases). This CDR3 comprises 15 residues. The germline gives CDR1 SGDLS, CDR2 YYNGEE. The V gene lost 4 bases and the J gene lost 3 bases, with 15 bases spanning the gap. The CDR3 loop reads CASSPPGGETDTQYF. CDR3 sequence (DNA): TGTGCCAGCAGCCCCCCGGGCGGGGAGACAGATACGCAGTATTTT.

This clonotype was counted ten times or more. The chain uses TRBV15 and TRBJ2-3; TRBD1 or TRBD2 may be the D gene (5 bases each). Trimming took off 3 bases at V and 1 base at J, with 8 bases between the two ends. Germline values: CDR1 LNHNV, CDR2 YYDKDF (reference sequence). This CDR3 has 14 residues. The CDR3, as DNA: TGTGCCACCAGCAGGGGACCCGGCACAGATACGCAGTATTTT. This encodes CATSRGPGTDTQYF.

This clonotype was recorded many times. The gene calls are TRBV6-2 or TRBV6-3 and TRBJ2-1; either TRBD1 or TRBD2 may fit D (5 bases each). The V end lost 2 bases, the J end lost 5 bases, and 19 bases lay between the germline ends. Germline lookup yields CDR1 MNHEY and CDR2 SVGEGT. The CDR3 covers 17 residues. DNA of the CDR3: TGTGCCAGCAGTTACGACATTACCGGGACGTCCCACAATGAGCAGTTCTTC. As protein: CASSYDITGTSHNEQFF.

This chain connects TRBV20-1 to TRBJ2-7; D not resolved. The CDR3 sequence is 12 residues long. Deletions cut 5 bases from V and 0 bases from J, with 8 bases between. Germline CDR1 reads DFQATT; CDR2 reads SNEGSKA (reference sequence). DNA of the CDR3: TGCAGTGCTCACTTTGACTCCTACGAGCAGTACTTC. Translation: CSAHFDSYEQYF.

This clonotype came up a few times. Here the CDR3 DNA reads TGTGCCAGCAGTCCAAGCTCGGGGCGGGATGAGCAGTACTTC. This translates into CASSPSSGRDEQYF. This chain uses TRBV27 with TRBJ2-7, with D possibly being TRBD2 (6 bases). Germline values: CDR1 MNHEY, CDR2 SMNVEV (reference sequence). This CDR3 is 14 amino acids long. V gave up 5 bases and J gave up 7 bases, with 18 bases separating them.

The chain links TRBV9 to TRBJ2-3; D is unclear. Trimming cost V 4 bases and J 1 base, with 13 bases left between them. Germline-derived CDR1 and CDR2 are SGDLS and YYNGEE. This CDR3 contains 15 residues. Written as DNA, the CDR3 is TGTGCCAGCAGCAAATCCGGGTCCCGCACAGATACGCAGTATTTT. This sequence encodes CASSKSGSRTDTQYF.

This chain uses TRBV11-2 with TRBJ2-7, with 7 bases fitting TRBD2. J gave up 0 bases and V 8 bases, and 10 bases lay outside the gene matches. CDR1 is SGHAT and CDR2 is FQNNGV in the germline V gene. The CDR3 has 15 amino acids. The CDR3 DNA is TGTGCCAGCGGAGTAGCGGGTGGGAGCTCCTACGAGCAGTACTTC. This gives the protein CASGVAGGSSYEQYF.